The clone carrying this TCR beta chain has a count of ten or more. What it binds is unknown. Semi-nested PCR with Nested Universal Primer A followed constant-region reverse priming of full-length variable regions. Each CDR3 protein gets one entry after TCRdb re-called the 5' RACE reads with MiXCR. The sample has tens of thousands of distinct CDR3 sequences, 22% seen once. The sorted Tregs were CD4+CD25+CD127-/low cells. The CDR3 is 16 amino acids. The V gene's germline CDR1 is SGHRS and CDR2 YFSETQ. With V trimmed by 2 bases and J by 1 base, 5 bases remained unmatched. Points from the study as a whole: The TCR gene usage of tumor memory CD4+ T cells clustered together with blood and lymph node memory CD4+ cells and with lymph node naive CD4+ cells.

The chain recombines TRBV5-1 with TRBJ2-2, with TRBD1 identical over 7 bases. Sequenced input: Tregs sorted from blood. The TCR sequence derives from a female donor with breast cancer. CDR3 sequence: CASSFTGTVNTGELFF. For the CDR3, the DNA is TGCGCCAGCAGCTTCACCGGGACAGTGAACACCGGGGAGCTGTTTTTT.